The TCR beta chain under discussion was sequenced for a study of beta chain features in type 1 diabetes. Background on the study: There were 90 million to 110 million sorted cells examined across all samples. Study-level findings and limits: The naive, central memory and Treg TCRB repertoires looked more alike in patients than they did in healthy donors. There was a moderate but significant shortening of TCRB CDR3s in all four CD4+ subsets of Type 1 diabetes patients.

From germline, CDR1 is SNHLY and CDR2 FYNNEI. The CDR3 totals 13 residues. V was clipped by 3 bases and J by 9 bases, with 12 bases between them. This clone has a handful of counts. Its antigen is still unknown. The sequenced template was cDNA made from the entire isolated RNA. The average output of naive, central memory and regulatory T cell samples was about 3.57 million reads. Data came from immunoSEQ multiplex PCR; TCRdb stores just in-frame clones and leaves some out. The repertoire holds 600,000 to 700,000 clones, with 9.5% to 15% as singletons. This chain connects TRBV2 to TRBJ1-5; D gene unclear. This clonotype originated in a man younger than 45 with type 1 diabetes. What was sequenced was naive CD4+ T cells from blood. The CDR3 loop is CASSERVLGPQHF. The CDR3 nucleotides are TGTGCCAGCAGTGAGAGGGTTTTGGGGCCCCAGCATTTT.